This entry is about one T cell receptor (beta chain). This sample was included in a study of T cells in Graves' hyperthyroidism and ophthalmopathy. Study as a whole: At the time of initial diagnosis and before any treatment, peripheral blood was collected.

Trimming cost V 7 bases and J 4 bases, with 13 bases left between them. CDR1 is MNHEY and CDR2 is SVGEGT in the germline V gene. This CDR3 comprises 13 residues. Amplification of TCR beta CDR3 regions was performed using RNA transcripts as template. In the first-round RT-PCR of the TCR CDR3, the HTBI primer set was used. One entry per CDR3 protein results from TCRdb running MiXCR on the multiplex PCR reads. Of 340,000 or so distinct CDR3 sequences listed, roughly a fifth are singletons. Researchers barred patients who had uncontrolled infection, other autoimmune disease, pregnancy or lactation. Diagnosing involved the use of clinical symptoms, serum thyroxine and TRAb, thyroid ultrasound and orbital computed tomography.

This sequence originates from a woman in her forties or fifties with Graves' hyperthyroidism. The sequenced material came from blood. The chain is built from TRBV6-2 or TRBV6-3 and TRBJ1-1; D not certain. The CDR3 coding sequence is TGTGCCAGCAAGCGACACATGGGCACTGAAGCTTTCTTT. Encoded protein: CASKRHMGTEAFF.